This T cell receptor (beta chain) was obtained from a study of identifying expanded T cells in peripheral blood. Study-level findings and limits: Over approximately two and four weeks, about 17 and 20 clones changed, versus around 1.1 between replicates.

As concerns this clone: Antigen unknown.

Trimming took 10 bases from V and 2 from J, leaving 14 bases between them. The germline gives CDR1 LNHDA, CDR2 SQIVND (reference sequence). This CDR3 region has 14 residues. Generated by immunoSEQ multiplex PCR, the TCRdb table keeps only in-frame clones and is missing some. Of roughly 84,000 clones in the sample, roughly 89% are singletons; the top ten hold roughly 7%. This TCR derives from a person aged 18 to 70 in good health. The rearrangement uses TRBV19 and TRBJ2-2; D gene unclear. The sample taken for sequencing was blood. The CDR3 DNA reads as TGTGCCACCAGCCAAGGTTACAACACCGGGGAGCTGTTTTTT. It is translated as CATSQGYNTGELFF.